These T cell receptor beta chains were read from a single sample in a study of beta chain features in type 1 diabetes. Using immunoSEQ multiplex PCR, the repertoire was profiled, and TCRdb retains in-frame clones only, with some absent. Found here are over 120,000 clones, around 8.7% of them singletons; the top ten hold around 0.68%. Sequencing was performed on central memory CD4+ T cells from blood. The receptors come from a man in his late teens or twenties in good health. The conserved cysteine and the conserved F or W are not part of the CDR3 here. Fields, in order: clone size, J gene, V gene, CDR3 protein. Rows give clone size only sometimes, using once, few, many, or a class for an expanded clone.

clone_size: .
j_call: TRBJ2-7
v_call: TRBV30
cdr3_aa: AWAPFYRDRGYEQY

clone_size: few
j_call: TRBJ1-6
v_call: TRBV7-2
cdr3_aa: ASSLRGSPLH

clone_size: .
j_call: TRBJ1-2
v_call: TRBV9
cdr3_aa: ASSARTGASGYT

clone_size: .
j_call: TRBJ2-2
v_call: TRBV5-1
cdr3_aa: ASSIGQVPGELF

clone_size: many
j_call: TRBJ2-1
v_call: TRBV19
cdr3_aa: ASMGGGSSYNEQF

clone_size: few
j_call: TRBJ2-3
v_call: TRBV11-2
cdr3_aa: ASSSRAGANDKDTQY

clone_size: few
j_call: TRBJ2-7
v_call: TRBV7-6
cdr3_aa: ASSNTGRHYEQY

clone_size: .
j_call: TRBJ2-3
v_call: TRBV29-1
cdr3_aa: SVVPPSGTSGFKDTQY

clone_size: .
j_call: TRBJ2-3
v_call: TRBV19
cdr3_aa: ASSIQRRTGGHTQY

clone_size: .
j_call: TRBJ2-3
v_call: TRBV6-5
cdr3_aa: ASSSRGGVARDTQY

clone_size: .
j_call: TRBJ1-4
v_call: TRBV4-1
cdr3_aa: ASENRGRLTTNEKLF

clone_size: few
j_call: TRBJ1-5
v_call: TRBV6-5
cdr3_aa: ASSGGGSLNQPQH

clone_size: once
j_call: TRBJ2-1
v_call: TRBV7-2
cdr3_aa: ASSLFRENNEQF

clone_size: .
j_call: TRBJ2-3
v_call: TRBV18
cdr3_aa: ASSSRKGTSGGTDTQY

clone_size: .
j_call: TRBJ1-5
v_call: TRBV2
cdr3_aa: ASSKDRDGQPQH

clone_size: .
j_call: TRBJ1-2
v_call: TRBV28
cdr3_aa: ASSYSRDGYT

clone_size: few
j_call: TRBJ2-1
v_call: TRBV4-3
cdr3_aa: ASSQERGGLANNEQF

clone_size: few
j_call: TRBJ1-3
v_call: TRBV5-1
cdr3_aa: ASSLEQGNTIY

clone_size: few
j_call: TRBJ1-3
v_call: TRBV30
cdr3_aa: AWSTGGSGNTIY

clone_size: few
j_call: TRBJ2-7
v_call: TRBV2
cdr3_aa: ASTKDSFSYEQY

clone_size: few
j_call: TRBJ2-3
v_call: TRBV7-2
cdr3_aa: ASSLARADTQY

clone_size: few
j_call: TRBJ2-1
v_call: TRBV7-2
cdr3_aa: ASSLGGGASNEQF

clone_size: .
j_call: TRBJ2-3
v_call: TRBV19
cdr3_aa: ASSPRQGSSTDTQY

clone_size: .
j_call: TRBJ2-4
v_call: TRBV5-6
cdr3_aa: ASSFQGASKNIQY

clone_size: .
j_call: TRBJ2-7
v_call: TRBV2
cdr3_aa: ASRRDSGEQY

clone_size: many
j_call: TRBJ2-4
v_call: TRBV5-1
cdr3_aa: ASSLLEGRNIQY

clone_size: few
j_call: TRBJ2-2
v_call: TRBV5-1
cdr3_aa: ASSLGAQGGELF

clone_size: .
j_call: TRBJ1-2
v_call: TRBV2
cdr3_aa: ASSEVDTGYGYT